This entry lists 24 T cell receptor beta chains sequenced from one sample in a study of cytomegalovirus exposure and HLA in healthy donors. 13 Jbeta primers and 60 Vbeta primers were used for the PCR. Some clones are missing from TCRdb's copy, which holds only in-frame ones; the method was immunoSEQ multiplex PCR. The data contain about 130,000 clones, roughly 84% of them singletons. The source material was PBMCs. The receptors come from a middle-aged man in good health and CMV-seronegative.

The chain is built from TRBV10-3 and TRBJ2-3; tentatively, D is TRBD2 (6 bases). Germline V gene sequence: CDR1 ENHRY, CDR2 SYGVKD. Trimming took off 6 bases at V and 5 bases at J, with 24 bases between the two ends. The CDR3 runs 17 residues. In DNA form, the CDR3 reads TGTGCCATCAGAAAAGACGGGGACTCCCTTAAGAGAGATACGCAGTATTTT. Its translation is CAIRKDGDSLKRDTQYF.

The chain recombines TRBV19 with TRBJ1-5; TRBD1 aligns across 11 bases. V trimming: 10 bases; J trimming: 7 bases; junction bases outside the gene matches: 6. Germline CDR1 reads LNHDA; CDR2 reads SQIVND (reference sequence). The CDR3 totals 13 residues. The CDR3 here is CATWTGGMQPQHF. For the CDR3, the DNA is TGTGCCACATGGACAGGGGGCATGCAGCCCCAGCATTTT. The full variable domain, with the rest looked up from reference TRBV19 and TRBJ1-5, is DGGITQSPKYLFRKEGQNVTLSCEQNLNHDAMYWYRQDPGQGLRLIYYSQIVNDFQKGDIAEGYSVSREKKESFPLTVTSAQKNPTAFYLCATWTGGMQPQHFGDGTRLSIL.

The chain couples TRBV6-5 to TRBJ1-4; perhaps TRBD1 as D (5 bases). V was trimmed by 0 bases and J by 5 bases, leaving 10 bases between them. The CDR3 has 15 amino acids. Germline assignment: CDR1 MNHEY and CDR2 SVGAGI. The CDR3 coding sequence is TGTGCCAGCAGTTACTCGCGGGGGAAAAATGAAAAACTGTTTTTT. Translation gives CASSYSRGKNEKLFF.

The chain recombines TRBV6-5 with TRBJ2-2; TRBD2 aligns across 7 bases. Trimming at V came to 0 bases and at J to 5 bases, leaving 6 bases not matched to a gene. CDR1 is MNHEY and CDR2 is SVGAGI in the germline V gene. There are 16 residues in the CDR3. The CDR3 DNA sequence: TGTGCCAGCAGTTACTCCACCAGGGAGGGAACCGGGGAGCTGTTTTTT. This encodes CASSYSTREGTGELFF.

This sequence joins TRBV19 and TRBJ1-5, with 8 bases identical to TRBD1. In germline, CDR1 is LNHDA, CDR2 SQIVND (reference sequence). V was pared by 1 base and J by 4 bases, with 3 bases of the junction left unmatched. The CDR3 has 15 amino acids. CDR3 bases: TGTGCCAGTAGTATAGCAGGGGGCGGGAATCAGCCCCAGCATTTT. Translated, it gives CASSIAGGGNQPQHF.

The J gene is TRBJ1-1, the V gene TRBV9; 8 bases align to TRBD1. Germline V gives CDR1 SGDLS, CDR2 YYNGEE. This CDR3 is built from 14 residues. Unmatched junction bases numbered 4, after V lost 0 bases and J lost 6 bases. The CDR3 region is CASSVEGQGSEAFF. For the CDR3, the DNA is TGTGCCAGCAGCGTAGAAGGACAGGGCTCTGAAGCTTTCTTT.

The DNA for the CDR3 is TGTGCCAGTAGTATGCGGCGGGGGGGCGTAGGTGAGCAGTTCTTC. This gives the protein CASSMRRGGVGEQFF. V usage is TRBV19 and J usage is TRBJ2-1; 9 bases fit TRBD2. Germline-derived CDR1 and CDR2 are LNHDA and SQIVND (reference sequence). V dropped 3 bases and J dropped 9; count of bases not matched to a gene: 9. CDR3 length: 15 amino acids.

This chain uses TRBV9 with TRBJ1-2; the D gene is possibly TRBD1 (6 bases). The CDR3 has 14 amino acids. Deletions cut 1 base from V and 2 bases from J, with 9 bases between. The germline V gene has CDR1 SGDLS and CDR2 YYNGEE. As DNA, the CDR3 is TGTGCCAGCAGCGTAAGACAGGACAACTATGGCTACACCTTC. It specifies CASSVRQDNYGYTF.

This chain links TRBV7-6 with TRBJ2-3, with D possibly being TRBD2 (5 bases). This CDR3 is built from 15 residues. Germline CDR1 reads SGHVS; CDR2 reads FNYEAQ. V lost 1 base, J lost 2 bases, and 10 bases lay in between. The CDR3 reads CASSLEGRDTDTQYF. CDR3 in DNA: TGTGCCAGCAGCTTAGAGGGCCGGGACACAGATACGCAGTATTTT.

The chain combines TRBV7-3 with TRBJ2-7; D ambiguous. The CDR3 is made up of 11 amino acids. The germline V gene has CDR1 SGHTA and CDR2 FQGTGA. Trimming cost V 10 bases and J 2 bases, with 9 bases left between them. CDR3 loop: CATPRAYEQYF. CDR3 bases: TGTGCCACTCCTCGGGCCTACGAGCAGTACTTC.

The J gene is TRBJ1-3, the V gene TRBV6-6, with TRBD1 as a possible D gene (5 bases). V was shortened by 6 bases and J by 3 bases, with 15 bases between the two germline ends. This CDR3 has 15 residues. Germline lookup yields CDR1 MNHNY and CDR2 SVGAGI (reference sequence). Here the CDR3 DNA reads TGTGCCAGCAGCCGAGGACACTACGATGGAAACACCATATATTTT. This translates into CASSRGHYDGNTIYF.

The V and J genes are TRBV30 and TRBJ2-7; no clear D. Trimming left V 0 bases short and J 4 bases short, with 10 bases between. Germline V gene lookup returns CDR1 GTSNPN and CDR2 SVGIG (reference sequence). The length of the CDR3 is 13 residues. As DNA, the CDR3 is TGTGCCTGGAGTGTACAGTCATTGTACGAGCAGTACTTC. Its translation is CAWSVQSLYEQYF.

CDR3 region: CASSLRTGGTEQYF. CDR3 DNA: TGCGCCAGCAGCTTAAGGACAGGGGGCACCGAGCAGTACTTC. The V call is TRBV5-1, the J call TRBJ2-7; the match to TRBD1 covers 11 bases. V shed 2 bases and J 6 bases; nucleotides not matched to a gene: 4. The CDR3 runs 14 residues. Germline V gene sequence: CDR1 SGHRS, CDR2 YFSETQ.

The chain recombines TRBV19 with TRBJ1-4; D is uncertain. Trimming left V 4 bases short and J 5 bases short, with 11 bases between. This CDR3 is built from 14 residues. Germline V gene data show CDR1 as LNHDA and CDR2 as SQIVND (reference sequence). The CDR3 DNA follows: TGTGCCAGTAGTAATGGCCAGGTGAATGAAAAACTGTTTTTT. The encoded protein is CASSNGQVNEKLFF.

The chain recombines TRBV5-5 with TRBJ1-6; D gene ambiguous. CDR3 length: 16 residues. The V gene lost 2 bases and the J gene lost 3 bases, with 12 bases spanning the gap. CDR1 and CDR2 from the germline V gene are SGHKS and YYEKEE (reference sequence). CDR3 sequence: CASSFRDTLYNSPLHF. The CDR3 DNA sequence: TGTGCCAGCAGCTTCCGGGATACCCTCTATAATTCACCCCTCCACTTT. Combining the CDR3 with reference TRBV5-5 and TRBJ1-6 gives the whole variable domain DAGVTQSPTHLIKTRGQQVTLRCSPISGHKSVSWYQQVLGQGPQFIFQYYEKEERGRGNFPDRFSARQFPNYSSELNVNALLLGDSALYLCASSFRDTLYNSPLHFGNGTRLTVT.

The chain employs TRBV6-5 and TRBJ2-1; 7 bases match TRBD2. Unmatched junction bases numbered 0, after V lost 0 bases and J lost 4 bases. This CDR3 is 14 amino acids long. The germline CDR1 and CDR2 sequences are MNHEY and SVGAGI. This chain's CDR3 is CASSYSRGYNEQFF. CDR3 nucleotides: TGTGCCAGCAGTTACTCGCGGGGGTACAATGAGCAGTTCTTC.

The CDR3 here is CASEGTTTNYEQYF. The CDR3 DNA sequence: TGTGCCAGCGAAGGGACAACGACTAACTACGAGCAGTACTTC. V usage is TRBV7-9 and J usage is TRBJ2-7; tentatively, D is TRBD1 (6 bases). The germline V gene encodes CDR1 SEHNR and CDR2 FQNEAQ (reference sequence). CDR3 length equals 14 residues. Deletions cut 8 bases from V and 3 bases from J, with 17 bases between. The full variable domain, with the rest looked up from reference TRBV7-9 and TRBJ2-7, is DTGVSQNPRHKITKRGQNVTFRCDPISEHNRLYWYRQTLGQGPEFLTYFQNEAQLEKSRLLSDRFSAERPKGSFSTLEIQRTEQGDSAMYLCASEGTTTNYEQYFGPGTRLTVT.

This clone was counted once. This rearrangement joins TRBV7-9 to TRBJ2-7; D may be TRBD2 (6 bases). The CDR3 runs to 16 residues. Trimming took off 0 bases at V and 5 bases at J, with 17 bases between the two ends. Germline CDR1 reads SEHNR; CDR2 reads FQNEAQ (reference sequence). CDR3 region: CASSLARTSRGDEQYF. CDR3 DNA: TGTGCCAGCAGCTTAGCGAGAACTAGCCGCGGGGACGAGCAGTACTTC.

This chain uses TRBV5-6 with TRBJ2-7; 10 bases are shared with TRBD1. CDR3 length: 15 residues. Per the germline V gene, CDR1 is SGHDT and CDR2 is YYEEEE. Trimming at V came to 4 bases and at J to 2 bases, leaving 6 bases not matched to a gene. The CDR3 sequence: CASSRGTGVAYEQYF. CDR3 nucleotide sequence: TGTGCCAGCAGCCGAGGGACAGGGGTCGCCTACGAGCAGTACTTC.

This clone was recorded once. This chain links TRBV18 with TRBJ2-7, with 8 bases fitting TRBD2. The V segment lost 5 bases and the J segment 3 bases; nucleotides outside the gene matches: 6. This CDR3 is 14 amino acids long. CDR1 KGHSH and CDR2 LQKENI come from the germline V gene. The CDR3 bases are TGTGCCAGCTCAGTCGGACTAGCAAGCTACGAGCAGTACTTC. It codes for CASSVGLASYEQYF.

This chain connects TRBV18 to TRBJ1-1; 7 bases match TRBD1. J gave up 0 bases and V 3 bases, and 10 bases lay outside the gene matches. Germline values: CDR1 KGHSH, CDR2 LQKENI. This CDR3 is 17 amino acids long. In DNA, the CDR3 is TGTGCCAGCTCACCCAGGACAGGAACTCCAATGAACACTGAAGCTTTCTTT. Its translation: CASSPRTGTPMNTEAFF.

The chain links TRBV5-1 to TRBJ2-5; D is perhaps TRBD1 (5 bases). Trimming removed 0 bases from V and 6 bases from J, with 15 bases in between. The CDR3 is made up of 15 amino acids. CDR1 and CDR2 (germline): SGHRS, YFSETQ. CDR3 in amino acids: CASSLGQGDGKTQYF. DNA for the CDR3: TGCGCCAGCAGCTTGGGTCAGGGTGACGGAAAGACCCAGTACTTC.

The rearrangement links TRBV27 to TRBJ1-2; D possibly corresponds to TRBD1 (5 bases). This CDR3 has 12 residues. Trimming stripped 5 bases from V and 8 bases from J, with 12 bases between. Germline CDR1 is MNHEY and CDR2 is SMNVEV (reference sequence). The CDR3 sequence is CASSGWGEGYTF. Here the CDR3 DNA reads TGTGCCAGCAGTGGGTGGGGGGAAGGCTACACCTTC.

The V and J genes are TRBV7-8 and TRBJ1-4, with D perhaps TRBD1 (5 bases). Per germline, CDR1 SGHVS and CDR2 FQNEAQ. The length of the CDR3 is 16 residues. V was trimmed by 4 bases and J by 0 bases, leaving 12 bases between them. Here the CDR3 reads CASSWGLTPTNEKLFF. The CDR3 DNA reads as TGTGCCAGCAGCTGGGGCCTCACACCAACTAATGAAAAACTGTTTTTT.